This TCR beta chain is drawn from a study of breast tumors, draining lymph nodes, adjacent tissues. Losses at the gene ends were 6 bases for V and 4 bases for J; bases not matched to a gene: 9. The CDR3 is made up of 14 amino acids. Germline V gives CDR1 DFQATT, CDR2 SNEGSKA (reference sequence). TCRdb re-derived calls from the multiplex PCR reads in MiXCR, one entry per CDR3 protein. The sample lists fewer than 90,000 distinct CDR3 sequences; roughly 30% were seen once. Breast cancer patients provided tissue from their axillary draining lymph nodes. Comments on this clonotype: The antigen remains undetermined.

Study-wide points: Luminal-like breast cancer showed significantly greater tumor-nontumor repertoire similarity than basal-like breast cancer did. Tumor repertoires ranked between lymph nodes and nontumor tissue in diversity, with V and J gene preferences. Findings are consistent with lymph node origin and intratumoral expansion of most tumor T cells. Data only fit, rather than demonstrated, lymph node origin of most tumor T cells.

The sequencing input was axillary lymph node tissue. The gene calls are TRBV20-1 and TRBJ2-5; 9 nucleotides match TRBD1. The TCR originated in a female donor with breast cancer. Some clones in this sample may be carry-over from other donors' samples. As DNA, the CDR3 is TGCAGTGCCGTACCTCGACAGGGGGGAGAGACCCAGTACTTC. Protein product: CSAVPRQGGETQYF.